This T cell receptor beta chain was captured in a study of cytomegalovirus exposure and HLA in healthy donors. Study-wide context: An early release of data contained roughly 90 million unique TCRs, which came from HLA-typed donors.

In the PCR, 60 Vbeta and 13 Jbeta primers were used. Repertoires were generated with immunoSEQ multiplex PCR, while TCRdb's copy carries only in-frame clones and drops some. Among around 88,000 clones listed, over 70% were seen once. About this clone: Antigen specificity is unknown.

Study-wide results and limits: Evidence from a later analysis indicated that most CMV-associated TCR beta chains looked HLA-restricted.

The specimen sequenced was PBMCs. This TCR derives from a middle-aged man in good health and CMV-seropositive.

The CDR3 sequence is CASSPSRAYEQYF. The CDR3 DNA sequence: TGTGCCAGCTCACCATCGAGGGCCTACGAGCAGTACTTC. The chain carries TRBV18 and TRBJ2-7, with a tentative D call TRBD2 (5 bases). This CDR3 region has 13 residues. Per germline, CDR1 KGHSH and CDR2 LQKENI. The V end lost 2 bases, the J end lost 2 bases, and 7 bases lay between the germline ends.